A selection of T cell receptor beta chains follows, all from one sample in a study of blood T cell repertoires in COVID-19. Generated by immunoSEQ multiplex PCR, the TCRdb table keeps only in-frame clones and is missing some. The data contain around 260,000 clones, roughly nine tenths of them singletons. Sequenced input: peripheral blood. These receptor sequences come from a man between 18 and 35 years old with active or convalescent COVID-19. The CDR3 runs from the conserved cysteine through the conserved F or W. The D gene is left open where the match is weak. Expanded clones are given a class, and other clones once, few, many or no size at all.

d_call	clone_size	v_call	j_call	cdr3_nt	cdr3_aa
NA	NA	TRBV27	TRBJ2-7	TGTGCCAGCAGTGCCTCGAGCTCCTACGAGCAGTACTTC	CASSASSSYEQYF
NA	NA	TRBV19	TRBJ1-4	TGTGCCAGTCGATCGGGACAAAGAGGGGAAAAACTGTTTTTT	CASRSGQRGEKLFF
NA	NA	TRBV30	TRBJ1-6	TGTGCCTGGACTCTAGGTTCACCCCTCCACTTT	CAWTLGSPLHF
NA	NA	TRBV7-2	TRBJ2-7	TGTGCCAGCACCCGACCGGACACAATCCACGAGCAGTACTTC	CASTRPDTIHEQYF
NA	NA	TRBV14	TRBJ2-1	TGTGCCAGCAGCCATACAGGGTACAATGAGCAGTTCTTC	CASSHTGYNEQFF
NA	NA	TRBV12-3/TRBV12-4	TRBJ2-3	TGTGCCAGCAGTGTTAGTGAAGATACGCAGTATTTT	CASSVSEDTQYF
NA	NA	TRBV15	TRBJ1-5	TGTGCCACCAGCAGAGATATGTCTCCCCAGCCCCAGCATTTT	CATSRDMSPQPQHF
TRBD1	NA	TRBV6-5	TRBJ2-3	TGTGCCAGCAGTCTGGACAGGGGAGTCCCAGATACGCAGTATTTT	CASSLDRGVPDTQYF
TRBD2	NA	TRBV5-1	TRBJ2-1	TGCGCCAGCAGCTTGGCCGGGGGGTCCTCCTACAATGAGCAGTTCTTC	CASSLAGGSSYNEQFF
NA	NA	TRBV14	TRBJ2-1	TGTGCCAGCAGCCAATTTAGCACCTACTACAATGAGCAGTTCTTC	CASSQFSTYYNEQFF
NA	few	TRBV28	TRBJ1-3	TGTGCCAGCAGTCAGGGGAGCTCTGGAAACACCATATATTTT	CASSQGSSGNTIYF
NA	NA	TRBV28	TRBJ2-2	TGTGCCAGCATTTCGGGCACCGGGGAGCTGTTTTTT	CASISGTGELFF
TRBD2	NA	TRBV5-1	TRBJ2-5	TGCGCCAGCAGCTTGGTGGGACTAGCGGGGGGGCCGGGAGAGACCCAGTACTTC	CASSLVGLAGGPGETQYF
NA	NA	TRBV2	TRBJ2-7	TGTGCCAGCCGAAGACAGATTTACGAGCAGTACTTC	CASRRQIYEQYF
NA	NA	TRBV30	TRBJ2-7	TGTGCCTGGACACTCGGGGGGCGTTACGAGCAGTACTTC	CAWTLGGRYEQYF
NA	NA	TRBV24-1	TRBJ1-1	TGTGCCACCAGTGATGGAGGGGCGGCAGCTTTCTTT	CATSDGGAAAFF